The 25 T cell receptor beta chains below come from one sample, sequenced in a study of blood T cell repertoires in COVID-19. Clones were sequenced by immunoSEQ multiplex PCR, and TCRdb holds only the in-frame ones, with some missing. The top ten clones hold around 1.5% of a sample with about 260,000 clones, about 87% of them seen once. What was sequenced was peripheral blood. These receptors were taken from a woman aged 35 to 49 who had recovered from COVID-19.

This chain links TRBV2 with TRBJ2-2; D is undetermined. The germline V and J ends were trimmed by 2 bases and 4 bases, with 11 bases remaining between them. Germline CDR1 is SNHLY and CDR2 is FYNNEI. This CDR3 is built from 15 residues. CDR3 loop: CASSEFGSSTGELFF. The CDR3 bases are TGTGCCAGCAGTGAATTCGGTAGCAGCACCGGGGAGCTGTTTTTT.

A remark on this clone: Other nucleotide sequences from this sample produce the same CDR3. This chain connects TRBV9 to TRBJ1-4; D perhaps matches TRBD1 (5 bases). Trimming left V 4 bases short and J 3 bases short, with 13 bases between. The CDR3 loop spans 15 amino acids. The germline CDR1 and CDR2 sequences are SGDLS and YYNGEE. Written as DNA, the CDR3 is TGTGCCAGCAGCCCTTGGGGCGGGGCTAATGAAAAACTGTTTTTT. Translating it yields CASSPWGGANEKLFF.

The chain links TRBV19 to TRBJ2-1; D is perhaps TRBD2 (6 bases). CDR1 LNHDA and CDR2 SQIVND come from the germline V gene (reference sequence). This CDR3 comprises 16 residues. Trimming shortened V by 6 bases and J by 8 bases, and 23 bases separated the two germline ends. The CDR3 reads CASSPPPGVPGHEQFF. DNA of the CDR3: TGTGCCAGTAGCCCACCCCCGGGGGTCCCCGGCCATGAGCAGTTCTTC.

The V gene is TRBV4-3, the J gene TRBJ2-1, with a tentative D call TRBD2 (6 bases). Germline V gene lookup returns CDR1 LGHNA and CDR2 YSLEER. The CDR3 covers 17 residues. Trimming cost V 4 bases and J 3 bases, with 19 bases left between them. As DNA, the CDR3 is TGCGCCAGCAGCCTCCGACTAACGGGGGACCTCTACAATGAGCAGTTCTTC. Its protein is CASSLRLTGDLYNEQFF.

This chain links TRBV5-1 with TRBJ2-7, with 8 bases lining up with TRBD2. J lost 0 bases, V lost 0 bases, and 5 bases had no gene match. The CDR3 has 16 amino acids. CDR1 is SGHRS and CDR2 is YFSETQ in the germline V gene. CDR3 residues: CASSLGPTSASYEQYF. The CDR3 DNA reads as TGCGCCAGCAGCTTGGGCCCGACTAGCGCCTCCTACGAGCAGTACTTC.

The DNA of the CDR3 is TGTGCCAGCAGCTTAGCGGGTACAGAGACCCAGTACTTC. It is translated as CASSLAGTETQYF. V usage is TRBV11-2 and J usage is TRBJ2-5, with D unclear. Germline V lookup: CDR1 SGHAT, CDR2 FQNNGV. The CDR3 is made up of 13 amino acids. Trimming pared 1 base from V and 4 bases from J, leaving 7 bases between.

CDR3 residues: CATSDFLIGGENNQPQHF. The CDR3 bases are TGTGCCACCAGTGATTTCCTTATCGGGGGGGAGAACAATCAGCCCCAGCATTTT. The chain couples TRBV24-1 to TRBJ1-5; D may be TRBD1 (5 bases). Germline V CDR1 and CDR2: KGHDR, SFDVKD. V lost 1 base to trimming and J lost 3 bases, with 18 bases between them. The CDR3 sequence is 18 residues long.

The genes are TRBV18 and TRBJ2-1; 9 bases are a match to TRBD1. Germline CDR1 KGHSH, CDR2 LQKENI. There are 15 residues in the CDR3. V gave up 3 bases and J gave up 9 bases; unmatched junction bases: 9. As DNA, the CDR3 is TGTGCCAGCTCACCCCAGGGACAGGGACAAGTTGAGCAGTTCTTC. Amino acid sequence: CASSPQGQGQVEQFF.

The CDR3 DNA reads as TGTGCCAGCGGAGGGAGAGGGGCGAATTCACCCCTCCACTTT. It yields the protein CASGGRGANSPLHF. V gene TRBV2 combines with J gene TRBJ1-6; maybe TRBD1 (5 bases). From germline, CDR1 is SNHLY and CDR2 FYNNEI. Trimming left V 8 bases short and J 7 bases short, with 15 bases between. The CDR3 runs to 14 residues.

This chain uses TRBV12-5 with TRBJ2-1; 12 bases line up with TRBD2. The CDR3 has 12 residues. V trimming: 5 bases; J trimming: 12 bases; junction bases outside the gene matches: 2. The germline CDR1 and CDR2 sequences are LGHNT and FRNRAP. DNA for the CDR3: TGTGCTAGTGGTCGGACTAGCGGGGTGCAGTTCTTC. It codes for CASGRTSGVQFF.

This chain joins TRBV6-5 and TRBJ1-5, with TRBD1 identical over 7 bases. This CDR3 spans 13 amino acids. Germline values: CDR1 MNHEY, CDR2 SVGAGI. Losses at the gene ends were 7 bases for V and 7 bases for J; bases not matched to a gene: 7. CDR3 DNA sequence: TGTGCCAGCAACCCGGCAGGGGGGCAGCCCCAGCATTTT. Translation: CASNPAGGQPQHF.

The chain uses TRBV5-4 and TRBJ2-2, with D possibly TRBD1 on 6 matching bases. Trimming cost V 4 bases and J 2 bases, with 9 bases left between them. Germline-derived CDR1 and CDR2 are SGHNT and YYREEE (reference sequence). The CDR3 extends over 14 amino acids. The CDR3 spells CASSQDRNTGELFF. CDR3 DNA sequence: TGTGCCAGCAGCCAGGACAGAAACACCGGGGAGCTGTTTTTT.

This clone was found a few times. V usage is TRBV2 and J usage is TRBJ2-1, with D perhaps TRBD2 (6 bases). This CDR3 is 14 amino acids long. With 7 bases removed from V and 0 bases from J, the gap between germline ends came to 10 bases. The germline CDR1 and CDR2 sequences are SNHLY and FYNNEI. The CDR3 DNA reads TGTGCCAGCAAGCCCGGGAGCTCCTACAATGAGCAGTTCTTC. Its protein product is CASKPGSSYNEQFF. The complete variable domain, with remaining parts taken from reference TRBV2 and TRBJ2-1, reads EPEVTQTPSHQVTQMGQEVILRCVPISNHLYFYWYRQILGQKVEFLVSFYNNEISEKSEIFDDQFSVERPDGSNFTLKIRSTKLEDSAMYFCASKPGSSYNEQFFGPGTRLTVL.

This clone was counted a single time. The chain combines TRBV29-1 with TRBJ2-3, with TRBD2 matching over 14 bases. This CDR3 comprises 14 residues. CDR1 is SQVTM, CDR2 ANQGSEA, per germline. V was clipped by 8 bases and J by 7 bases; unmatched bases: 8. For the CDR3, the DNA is TGCAGCTCCACGGGACTAGCGGGGGAGAATACGCAGTATTTT. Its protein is CSSTGLAGENTQYF.

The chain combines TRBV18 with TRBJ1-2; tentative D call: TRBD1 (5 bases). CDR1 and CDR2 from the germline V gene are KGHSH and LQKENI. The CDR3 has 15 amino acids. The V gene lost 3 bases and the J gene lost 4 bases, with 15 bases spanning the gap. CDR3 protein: CASSPEGEVGYGYTF. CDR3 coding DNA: TGTGCCAGCTCACCCGAAGGGGAGGTTGGCTATGGCTACACCTTC.

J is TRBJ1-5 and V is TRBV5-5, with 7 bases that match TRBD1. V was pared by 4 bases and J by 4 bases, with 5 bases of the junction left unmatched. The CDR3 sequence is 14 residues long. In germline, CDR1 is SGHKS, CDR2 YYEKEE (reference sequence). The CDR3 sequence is CASSGRGQNQPQHF. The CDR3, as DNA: TGTGCCAGCAGCGGAAGGGGGCAGAATCAGCCCCAGCATTTT.

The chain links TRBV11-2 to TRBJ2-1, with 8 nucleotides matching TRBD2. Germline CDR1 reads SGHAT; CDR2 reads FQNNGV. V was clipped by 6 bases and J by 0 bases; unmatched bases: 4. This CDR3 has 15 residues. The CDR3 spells CASRERGNSYNEQFF. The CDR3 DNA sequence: TGTGCCAGCAGGGAGCGGGGGAACTCCTACAATGAGCAGTTCTTC.

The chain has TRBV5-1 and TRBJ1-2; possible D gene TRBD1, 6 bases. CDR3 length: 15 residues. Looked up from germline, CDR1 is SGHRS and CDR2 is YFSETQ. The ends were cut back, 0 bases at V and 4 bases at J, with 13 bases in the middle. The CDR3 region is CASSLAPGESYGYTF. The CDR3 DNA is TGCGCCAGCAGCTTGGCTCCAGGGGAGAGCTATGGCTACACCTTC.

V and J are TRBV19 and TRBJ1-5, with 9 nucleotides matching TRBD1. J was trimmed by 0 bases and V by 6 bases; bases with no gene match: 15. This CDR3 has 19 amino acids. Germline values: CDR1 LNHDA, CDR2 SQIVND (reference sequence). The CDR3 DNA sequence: TGTGCCAGTAGCGTGTTCAGGGGACAGGGACCATATAGCAATCAGCCCCAGCATTTT. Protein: CASSVFRGQGPYSNQPQHF.

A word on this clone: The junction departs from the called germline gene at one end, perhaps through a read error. The CDR3 here is CASSRITSGRGKVGELFF. The CDR3 nucleotides read TGTGCTAGCAGTCGTATTACCTCCGGGCGGGGGAAAGTCGGGGAGCTGTTTTTT. The chain employs TRBV7-7 and TRBJ2-2; 7 nucleotides line up with TRBD2. This CDR3 has 18 residues. Germline lookup yields CDR1 SSHAT and CDR2 FNYEAQ (reference sequence).

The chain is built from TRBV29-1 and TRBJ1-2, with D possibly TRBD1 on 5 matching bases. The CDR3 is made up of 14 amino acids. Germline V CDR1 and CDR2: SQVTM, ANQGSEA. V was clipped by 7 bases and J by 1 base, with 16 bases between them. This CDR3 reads CSALGRVDNYGYTF. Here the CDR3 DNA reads TGCAGCGCGCTGGGCAGGGTCGATAACTATGGCTACACCTTC.

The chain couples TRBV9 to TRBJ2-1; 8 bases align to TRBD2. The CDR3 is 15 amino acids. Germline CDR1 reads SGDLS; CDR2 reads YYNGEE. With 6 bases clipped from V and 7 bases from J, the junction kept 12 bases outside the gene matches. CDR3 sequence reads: CASTPGGAGGNEQFF. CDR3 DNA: TGTGCCAGCACCCCCGGGGGGGCCGGGGGGAATGAGCAGTTCTTC.

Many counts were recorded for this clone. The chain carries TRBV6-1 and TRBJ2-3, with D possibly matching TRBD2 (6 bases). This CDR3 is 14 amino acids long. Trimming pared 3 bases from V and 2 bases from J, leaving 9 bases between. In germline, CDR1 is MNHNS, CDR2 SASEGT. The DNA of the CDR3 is TGTGCCAGCAGTGACGGCGGGATCACAGATACGCAGTATTTT. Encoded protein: CASSDGGITDTQYF.

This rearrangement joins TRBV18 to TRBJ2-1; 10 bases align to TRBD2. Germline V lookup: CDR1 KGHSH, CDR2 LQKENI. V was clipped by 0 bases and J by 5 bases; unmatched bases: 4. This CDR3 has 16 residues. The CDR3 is CASSPPSLAGNNEQFF. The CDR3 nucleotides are TGTGCCAGCTCACCACCTTCACTAGCGGGGAACAATGAGCAGTTCTTC.

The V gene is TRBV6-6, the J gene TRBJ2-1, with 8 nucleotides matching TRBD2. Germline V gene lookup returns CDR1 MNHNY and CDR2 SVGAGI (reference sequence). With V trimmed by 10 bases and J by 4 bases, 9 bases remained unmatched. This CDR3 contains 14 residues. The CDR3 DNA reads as TGTGCCACCGCGGGGGGAAGTAGTTACAATGAGCAGTTCTTC. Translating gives CATAGGSSYNEQFF.